This TCR beta chain was sequenced for a study of T-cell reconstitution after alpha-beta-depleted transplantation in children. This clonotype was seen only a few times. This CDR3 is 19 amino acids long. CDR1 is SSHAT and CDR2 is FNYEAQ in the germline V gene (reference sequence). V was clipped by 2 bases and J by 1 base, with 21 bases between them. During its preparation, the TCRbeta library received unique molecular identifiers. MiXCR, run by TCRdb on the PCR reads, gives a single entry per CDR3 protein. This sample has fewer than 550,000 distinct CDR3 sequences; roughly 10% occur once, and the top ten carry less than 15%.

The source of this sequence is a female patient aged 2-15 years who had a stem cell transplant for aplastic anemia, so the T cells may come from the graft donor. Sequences were derived from PBMCs, mostly from graft donor cells, sampled 180 days after TCRalphabeta/CD19-depleted stem cell transplant. The chain employs TRBV7-7 and TRBJ2-1; D call uncertain. The CDR3 loop reads CASSLMPRDRPLSYNEQFF. CDR3 DNA: TGTGCCAGCAGCTTAATGCCTAGGGATAGGCCCCTATCCTACAATGAGCAGTTCTTC. The full variable domain, completed using reference TRBV7-7 and TRBJ2-1, is GAGVSQSPRYKVTKRGQDVTLRCDPISSHATLYWYQQALGQGPEFLTYFNYEAQPDKSGLPSDRFSAERPEGSISTLTIQRTEQRDSAMYRCASSLMPRDRPLSYNEQFFGPGTRLTVL.